The entry below describes one T cell receptor beta chain. This sample is drawn from a study of blood T cell repertoires in COVID-19. The CDR3 totals 15 residues. The ends were cut back, 2 bases at V and 4 bases at J, with 11 bases in the middle. Per the germline V gene, CDR1 is SGHAT and CDR2 is FQNNGV. Produced via immunoSEQ multiplex PCR; TCRdb's table is partial and in-frame only. The sample holds just over 250,000 clones, about 91% seen once. The V and J genes are TRBV11-2 and TRBJ2-2; TRBD1 might be the D (6 bases). The source material was peripheral blood. The sequence was collected from a person aged 18 to 35 with COVID-19, enrolled during active disease. CDR3 loop: CASSLSRTATGELFF. In DNA form, the CDR3 reads TGTGCCAGCAGCTTAAGTCGGACAGCCACCGGGGAGCTGTTTTTT.